A single sample is the source of the 21 T cell receptor beta chains below, sequenced in a study of shared clonotypes between healthy human individuals. Libraries were prepared by immunoSEQ multiplex PCR; TCRdb keeps only in-frame clonotypes and omits some of them. Of some 2.1 million clones listed, 85% to 95% are singletons. Sequencing input: naive CD4+ T cells sorted from blood. Sample subset: CD45RA+ positively selected. These receptors originate from a man aged 18 to 35 in good health.

The chain combines TRBV27 with TRBJ2-2; TRBD2 aligns across 12 bases. Germline CDR1 reads MNHEY; CDR2 reads SMNVEV (reference sequence). V trimming: 6 bases; J trimming: 5 bases; junction bases outside the gene matches: 4. The CDR3 sequence is 15 residues long. As DNA, the CDR3 is TGTGCCAGCAGGCTAGCGGGGGGGCTGACCGGGGAGCTGTTTTTT. This encodes CASRLAGGLTGELFF.

The rearrangement links TRBV7-9 to TRBJ2-3, with 11 bases matching TRBD2. In germline, CDR1 is SEHNR, CDR2 FQNEAQ (reference sequence). V gave up 4 bases and J gave up 5 bases; unmatched junction bases: 5. This CDR3 has 15 amino acids. The CDR3 nucleotides read TGTGCCAGCAGCTACCTAGCGGGAGGAGGAGATACGCAGTATTTT. Protein: CASSYLAGGGDTQYF.

V and J are TRBV9 and TRBJ2-7, with D maybe TRBD1 (6 bases). With 4 bases removed from V and 2 bases from J, the gap between germline ends came to 16 bases. The CDR3 extends over 15 amino acids. Germline V gene data show CDR1 as SGDLS and CDR2 as YYNGEE. CDR3 residues: CASSRTQGPPYEQYF. CDR3 DNA sequence: TGTGCCAGCAGCCGCACCCAGGGGCCCCCCTACGAGCAGTACTTC.

The V call is TRBV6-6, the J call TRBJ2-7, with TRBD1 matching over 8 bases. V shed 4 bases, J shed 7 bases, and the junction held 9 bases outside the gene matches. Germline V CDR1 and CDR2: MNHNY, SVGAGI (reference sequence). This CDR3 has 14 residues. CDR3 loop: CASSLGQEGKEQYF. The CDR3 region has the DNA TGTGCCAGCAGTTTGGGACAGGAGGGTAAAGAGCAGTACTTC.

This rearrangement joins TRBV6-1 to TRBJ2-3; D ambiguous. CDR1 MNHNS and CDR2 SASEGT come from the germline V gene. CDR3 length: 16 residues. V dropped 2 bases and J dropped 0 bases, with 12 bases sitting between them. The CDR3 here is CASSERAPSSTDTQYF. Written as DNA, the CDR3 is TGTGCCAGCAGTGAACGAGCACCATCTAGCACAGATACGCAGTATTTT.

The chain uses TRBV4-1 and TRBJ1-2; no clear D gene. This CDR3 spans 14 amino acids. Germline V gene sequence: CDR1 MGHRA, CDR2 YSYEKL. Trimming removed 0 bases at V and 4 bases at J, with 9 bases between. CDR3 residues: CASSQDLGSYGYTF. In DNA, the CDR3 is TGCGCCAGCAGCCAAGATTTAGGCTCCTATGGCTACACCTTC.

The chain uses TRBV5-4 and TRBJ2-7; 8 bases fit TRBD1. The CDR3 is 15 residues long. Germline V CDR1 and CDR2: SGHNT, YYREEE (reference sequence). V lost 1 base, J lost 2 bases, and 5 bases stayed unmatched. The DNA for the CDR3 is TGTGCCAGCAGCTTGAAGGGACAGGACCCCTACGAGCAGTACTTC. Translation: CASSLKGQDPYEQYF.

With regard to this clone: This sample also contains other DNA sequences that code for the same CDR3. This chain uses TRBV5-4 with TRBJ2-5, with 12 bases identical to TRBD2. The trim removed 5 bases at V and 2 bases at J, leaving 4 bases unmatched. Per germline, CDR1 SGHNT and CDR2 YYREEE (reference sequence). The CDR3 sequence is 15 residues long. CDR3 sequence reads: CASSPGLAGQETQYF. The CDR3 coding sequence is TGTGCCAGCAGTCCAGGACTAGCGGGGCAAGAGACCCAGTACTTC.

In its sample, this clone was seen once. The genes are TRBV7-9 and TRBJ1-4; 7 bases are a match to TRBD1. The CDR3 is 17 residues long. Germline CDR1 SEHNR, CDR2 FQNEAQ (reference sequence). V was clipped by 1 base and J by 1 base; unmatched bases: 6. The CDR3 region is CASSLGERQGTNEKLFF. Here the CDR3 DNA reads TGTGCCAGCAGCTTAGGGGAGCGACAGGGAACTAATGAAAAACTGTTTTTT.

This clone appeared a few times. The V call is TRBV2, the J call TRBJ1-2; D gene uncertain. CDR1 and CDR2 (germline): SNHLY, FYNNEI. The CDR3 extends over 11 amino acids. The V and J ends lost 5 bases and 7 bases respectively, with 8 bases between them. For the CDR3, the DNA is TGTGCCAGCAGTTTGACATCTGGCTACACCTTC. Translation: CASSLTSGYTF.

V and J are TRBV4-3 and TRBJ2-3; D tentatively fits TRBD1 or TRBD2 (7 bases each). The CDR3 extends over 15 amino acids. Germline-derived CDR1 and CDR2 are LGHNA and YSLEER. V was cut by 8 bases and J by 1 base, with 16 bases left in between. CDR3 nucleotide sequence: TGCGCCAGCTCATGGCAGGGGGGGGGCACAGATACGCAGTATTTT. This encodes CASSWQGGGTDTQYF.

The chain joins TRBV30 to TRBJ1-2, with 10 positions matching TRBD1. Germline lookup yields CDR1 GTSNPN and CDR2 SVGIG (reference sequence). The CDR3 runs 14 residues. J lost 6 bases, V lost 1 base, and 5 bases had no gene match. The CDR3 DNA reads as TGTGCCTGGAGTGCAGACAGGGGGCGGGATGGCTACACCTTC. Protein product: CAWSADRGRDGYTF. Full variable domain (outside the CDR3, taken from reference TRBV30 and TRBJ1-2): SQTIHQWPATLVQPVGSPLSLECTVEGTSNPNLYWYRQAAGRGLQLLFYSVGIGQISSEVPQNLSASRPQDRQFILSSKKLLLSDSGFYLCAWSADRGRDGYTFGSGTRLTVV.

A word on this clone: The identical CDR3 is also encoded by other nucleotide sequences in the sample. The V gene is TRBV19, the J gene TRBJ1-4; the D gene is possibly TRBD1 (5 bases). V lost 6 bases and J lost 8, with 13 bases in between. Per germline, CDR1 LNHDA and CDR2 SQIVND (reference sequence). The CDR3 totals 13 residues. CDR3 sequence reads: CASSPQRGEKLFF. As DNA, the CDR3 is TGTGCCAGTAGCCCGCAAAGGGGAGAAAAACTGTTTTTT. The full variable domain, rest sourced from reference TRBV19 and TRBJ1-4, is DGGITQSPKYLFRKEGQNVTLSCEQNLNHDAMYWYRQDPGQGLRLIYYSQIVNDFQKGDIAEGYSVSREKKESFPLTVTSAQKNPTAFYLCASSPQRGEKLFFGSGTQLSVL.

This chain links TRBV7-2 with TRBJ2-2, with D unclear. Germline values: CDR1 SGHTA, CDR2 FQGNSA. The CDR3 loop spans 15 amino acids. V lost 5 bases, J lost 6 bases, and 16 bases lay in between. The CDR3, as DNA: TGTGCCAGCAGCAAGCGACATTCGGAGTCCGGGGAGCTGTTTTTT. Translation: CASSKRHSESGELFF.

This chain links TRBV19 with TRBJ1-2; tentatively, D is TRBD1 (5 bases). The CDR3 has 16 residues. CDR1 is LNHDA, CDR2 SQIVND, per germline (reference sequence). V gave up 2 bases and J gave up 4 bases, with 17 bases separating them. This chain's CDR3 is CASSIKAQGAPYGYTF. As DNA, the CDR3 is TGTGCCAGTAGTATAAAAGCCCAGGGCGCTCCCTATGGCTACACCTTC.

This rearrangement joins TRBV2 to TRBJ1-6; 8 bases are a match to TRBD1. Germline V gives CDR1 SNHLY, CDR2 FYNNEI. After removal of 1 base from V and 8 bases from J, the junction contained 1 base not matched to a gene. The CDR3 loop spans 14 amino acids. The CDR3 DNA follows: TGTGCCAGCAGTGAAGGGACAGGGCATTCACCCCTCCACTTT. It encodes CASSEGTGHSPLHF.

The DNA for the CDR3 is TGCGCCAGCAGCTTGGGGACAGGGATCTATGGCTACACCTTC. Translation: CASSLGTGIYGYTF. This chain links TRBV5-1 with TRBJ1-2, with 8 bases lining up with TRBD1. V shed 0 bases and J 4 bases; nucleotides not matched to a gene: 2. The CDR3 consists of 14 residues. CDR1 is SGHRS and CDR2 is YFSETQ in the germline V gene.

The rearrangement uses TRBV6-5 and TRBJ2-7, with D hard to call. Per the germline V gene, CDR1 is MNHEY and CDR2 is SVGAGI. V was clipped by 1 base and J by 0 bases, with 13 bases between them. The CDR3 length is 16 residues. CDR3 protein: CASSYLPGSNSYEQYF. The DNA of the CDR3 is TGTGCCAGCAGTTACTTGCCAGGATCAAACTCCTACGAGCAGTACTTC.

CDR3 DNA: TGTGCCAGCAGTAGGGGCGGGGGCCAAGAGACCCAGTACTTC. Encoded protein: CASSRGGGQETQYF. The chain joins TRBV6-5 to TRBJ2-5, with 7 bases lining up with TRBD2. The CDR3 extends over 14 amino acids. V lost 5 bases, J lost 1 base, and 4 bases stayed unmatched. The germline V gene has CDR1 MNHEY and CDR2 SVGAGI.

The CDR3 DNA follows: TGCGCCAGCAGCCCATGGACAGGGGTGGGCACCGGGGAGCTGTTTTTT. Translation gives CASSPWTGVGTGELFF. The J gene is TRBJ2-2, the V gene TRBV4-1, with 9 bases identical to TRBD1. In germline, CDR1 is MGHRA, CDR2 YSYEKL. The CDR3 runs to 16 residues. With 4 bases clipped from V and 4 bases from J, the junction kept 7 bases outside the gene matches.

A note on this clone: Other DNA sequences in this specimen translate into the identical CDR3. V usage is TRBV30 and J usage is TRBJ2-7, with 8 bases identical to TRBD1. Germline lookup yields CDR1 GTSNPN and CDR2 SVGIG (reference sequence). The CDR3 extends over 13 amino acids. With 2 bases clipped from V and 2 bases from J, the junction kept 2 bases outside the gene matches. CDR3 in amino acids: CAWSRTGPYEQYF. The CDR3 coding sequence is TGTGCCTGGAGTCGGACAGGGCCCTACGAGCAGTACTTC.